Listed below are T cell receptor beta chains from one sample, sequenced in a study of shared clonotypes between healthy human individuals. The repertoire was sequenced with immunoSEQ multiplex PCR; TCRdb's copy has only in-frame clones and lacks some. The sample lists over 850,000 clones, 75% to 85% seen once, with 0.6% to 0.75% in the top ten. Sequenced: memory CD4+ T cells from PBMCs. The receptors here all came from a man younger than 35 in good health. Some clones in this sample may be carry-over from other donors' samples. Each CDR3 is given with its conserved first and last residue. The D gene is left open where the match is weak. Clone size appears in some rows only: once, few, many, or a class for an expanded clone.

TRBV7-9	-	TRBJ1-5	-	CASSLGTASNQPQHF	TGTGCCAGCAGCTTAGGGACAGCATCCAATCAGCCCCAGCATTTT
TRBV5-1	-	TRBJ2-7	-	CASRWDISYEQYF	TGCGCCAGCAGATGGGACATCTCCTACGAGCAGTACTTC
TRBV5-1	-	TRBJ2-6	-	CASSLGQFGGANVLTF	TGCGCCAGCAGCTTGGGACAGTTCGGTGGGGCCAACGTCCTGACTTTC
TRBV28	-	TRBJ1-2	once	CASSLSPNYGYTF	TGTGCCAGCAGCTTAAGTCCGAACTATGGCTACACCTTC
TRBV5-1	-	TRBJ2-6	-	CASSRPPGDLLWGANVLTF	TGCGCCAGCAGCCGCCCCCCGGGAGACTTGCTTTGGGGGGCCAACGTCCTGACTTTC
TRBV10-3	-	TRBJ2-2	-	CAISVTRDGTGELFF	TGTGCCATCAGTGTAACCCGGGACGGCACCGGGGAGCTGTTTTTT
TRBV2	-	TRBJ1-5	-	CASRNDRNQPQHF	TGTGCCAGCAGAAATGACAGGAATCAGCCCCAGCATTTT
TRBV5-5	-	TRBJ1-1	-	CASTISLSGALNTEAFF	TGTGCCAGCACCATAAGCTTGTCGGGCGCGCTGAACACTGAAGCTTTCTTT
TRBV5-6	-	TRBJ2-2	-	CASSLRGHPPGELFF	TGTGCCAGCAGCCTTAGGGGACATCCCCCCGGGGAGCTGTTTTTT
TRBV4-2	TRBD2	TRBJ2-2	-	CASSQESTGGGRGELFF	TGTGCCAGCAGCCAAGAGAGTACGGGAGGCGGGCGGGGGGAGCTGTTTTTT
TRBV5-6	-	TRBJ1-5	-	CASSRRGGNQPQHF	TGTGCCAGCAGCCGAAGAGGGGGCAATCAGCCCCAGCATTTT
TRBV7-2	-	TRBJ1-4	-	CASSDDLAGNNEKLFF	TGTGCCAGCAGCGATGACTTGGCGGGGAATAATGAAAAACTGTTTTTT
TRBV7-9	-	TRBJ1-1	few	CASSFSTYSAFF	TGTGCCAGCAGCTTTTCAACTTATTCGGCTTTCTTT
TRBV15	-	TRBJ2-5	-	CATSRGQAEVTQYF	TGTGCCACCAGCAGAGGACAGGCCGAGGTGACCCAGTACTTC
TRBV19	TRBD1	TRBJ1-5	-	CARSRDRKESHQPQHF	TGTGCCAGAAGCCGGGACAGAAAAGAAAGCCATCAGCCCCAGCATTTT
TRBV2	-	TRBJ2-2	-	CASSATSTGELFF	TGTGCCAGCAGTGCGACTAGCACCGGGGAGCTGTTTTTT
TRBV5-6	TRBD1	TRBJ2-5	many	CASSFTGGARETQYF	TGTGCCAGCAGCTTTACAGGGGGCGCCCGGGAGACCCAGTACTTC
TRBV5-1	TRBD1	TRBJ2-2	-	CASSPRTGEGSGELFF	TGCGCCAGCAGCCCCAGGACAGGGGAGGGATCCGGGGAGCTGTTTTTT